The 5 T cell receptor beta chains below were found in one sample sequenced in a study of blood T cell repertoires in COVID-19. Assay used: immunoSEQ multiplex PCR; TCRdb lists only in-frame clones, some missing. The data hold approximately 51,000 clones, with over 70% observed a single time. Sequencing input: peripheral blood. These receptor sequences come from a woman of 80 years or more with COVID-19, enrolled during active disease.

The genes are TRBV6-1 and TRBJ1-1; no clear D gene. Trimming shortened V by 4 bases and J by 2 bases, and 17 bases separated the two germline ends. This CDR3 spans 16 amino acids. CDR1 and CDR2 (germline): MNHNS, SASEGT. The CDR3 loop is CASSVLLFRHNTEAFF. The CDR3 nucleotides read TGTGCCAGCAGTGTCCTCTTATTCAGACACAACACTGAAGCTTTCTTT.

This chain links TRBV27 with TRBJ1-6; 7 nucleotides align to TRBD1. From germline, CDR1 is MNHEY and CDR2 SMNVEV (reference sequence). V trimming: 4 bases; J trimming: 15 bases; junction bases outside the gene matches: 15. The CDR3 length is 15 residues. CDR3 sequence reads: CASSYDRELSFGLHF. In DNA, the CDR3 is TGTGCCAGCAGTTATGACAGGGAGTTGAGTTTTGGCCTCCACTTT.

The chain joins TRBV25-1 to TRBJ1-4; no reliable D call. The germline gives CDR1 MGHDK, CDR2 SYGVNS. Trimming shortened V by 2 bases and J by 3 bases, and 7 bases separated the two germline ends. The length of the CDR3 is 14 residues. Written as DNA, the CDR3 is TGTGCCAGCAGTGAACAGGCGCCTAATGAAAAACTGTTTTTT. The encoded protein is CASSEQAPNEKLFF. Full variable domain (missing parts from reference TRBV25-1 and TRBJ1-4): EADIYQTPRYLVIGTGKKITLECSQTMGHDKMYWYQQDPGMELHLIHYSYGVNSTEKGDLSSESTVSRIRTEHFPLTLESARPSHTSQYLCASSEQAPNEKLFFGSGTQLSVL.

This clone turned up a few times. The chain recombines TRBV19 with TRBJ2-7, with 8 nucleotides matching TRBD2. Germline lookup yields CDR1 LNHDA and CDR2 SQIVND (reference sequence). V gave up 4 bases and J gave up 0 bases; unmatched junction bases: 5. The CDR3 consists of 15 residues. The CDR3 reads CASSNPGGRSYEQYF. CDR3 nucleotide sequence: TGTGCCAGTAGTAACCCGGGGGGGCGCTCCTACGAGCAGTACTTC.

V usage is TRBV5-1 and J usage is TRBJ2-7; D not resolved. Per the germline V gene, CDR1 is SGHRS and CDR2 is YFSETQ. This CDR3 region has 12 residues. V gave up 0 bases and J gave up 5 bases, with 6 bases separating them. The CDR3 is CASSLGNNEQYF. As DNA, the CDR3 is TGCGCCAGCAGCTTGGGCAACAACGAGCAGTACTTC.